This T cell receptor (beta chain) is drawn from a study of blood T cell repertoires in COVID-19. Background on the study: Some COVID-19 samples were acute and others convalescent; all came from the United States, Italy and Spain. From T cells, B-cell-depleted T cells, or PBMCs came the material, which was cDNA or gDNA.

In its sample, this clone was seen once. The junction had 9 bases not matched to a gene; V was cut back by 7 bases and J by 7 bases. Per germline, CDR1 SNHLY and CDR2 FYNNEI. This CDR3 contains 15 residues. Per the study methods: Reference gene primers were amplified, and this amplification served to estimate nucleated cell counts. TCRdb's copy holds only in-frame clones and misses some; the assay was immunoSEQ multiplex PCR. D and trimming were read from the DNA, whereas the V and J calls and clone size are those reported in that table. The table lists approximately 100,000 clones, about 90% of them singletons.

The receptor was isolated from a man over 45 in a cohort sampled during active COVID-19. Sequenced sample: peripheral blood. The rearrangement links TRBV2 to TRBJ2-2; 10 nucleotides agree with TRBD1. The CDR3 sequence: CASTTGGGLGGELFF. CDR3 sequence (DNA): TGTGCCAGCACGACAGGGGGCGGTCTGGGCGGGGAGCTGTTTTTT.